The clone carrying this TCR beta chain was detected once. Its antigen is unidentified. The CDR3 extends over 15 amino acids. Germline V lookup: CDR1 SNHLY, CDR2 FYNNEI. J gave up 4 bases and V 7 bases, and 5 bases lay outside the gene matches. The data originate from a study of Graves' ophthalmopathy and Graves' hyperthyroidism. Study-wide results and caveats: Progression of ophthalmopathy was predicted by the model with about 68% sensitivity and around 77% specificity. Most expanded clonotypes from thyroid (those above 0.001 frequency) were also found in blood.

Amplification of the TCR beta CDR3 regions used RNA transcripts (as template). An initial RT-PCR round employing HTBI primers preceded a second-round multiplex PCR. One entry per CDR3 protein, called by TCRdb with MiXCR from the multiplex PCR reads. This table has around 670,000 distinct CDR3 sequences, around 40% appearing once. V usage is TRBV2 and J usage is TRBJ2-2; 11 positions match TRBD1. The sample consisted of peripheral blood. This sequence originates from an adult man with Graves' ophthalmopathy. DNA of the CDR3: TGTGCCAGCAAGGGACAGGGGGTCTCCACCGGGGAGCTGTTTTTT. It encodes CASKGQGVSTGELFF.